This TCR beta chain was identified in a study of blood T cell repertoires in COVID-19. Study in general: Whether acute or convalescent, the COVID-19 samples came from the United States, Italy and Spain.

Measured with immunoSEQ multiplex PCR; TCRdb has only the in-frame clones, and not every one. The sample includes about 150,000 clones, about nine tenths seen only once; the top ten take approximately 35%. CDR1 and CDR2 from the germline V gene are ENHRY and SYGVKD. V was trimmed by 6 bases and J by 4 bases, leaving 16 bases between them. This CDR3 has 16 residues. The TCR originated in a man between 45 and 60 years old who had recovered from COVID-19. The chain links TRBV10-3 to TRBJ2-6, with a tentative D call TRBD1 (6 bases). Input material: peripheral blood. The CDR3 DNA is TGTGCCATCAGAGATAATCAGGGGTCCGGGGCCAACGTCCTGACTTTC. Translation gives CAIRDNQGSGANVLTF.